The 18 T cell receptor beta chains presented below share a single source sample, sequenced in a study of blood T cell repertoires in COVID-19. Here immunoSEQ multiplex PCR was the method, and the copy in TCRdb shows in-frame clones only, minus some. The sample contains tens of thousands of clones, around 84% of which appear only once. Input material: peripheral blood. These receptors all stem from a human donor with active COVID-19. The donor label of this sample is uncertain.

CDR3 nucleotides: TGTGCCAGCAGCGGACAGGGGATCCAAGAGACCCAGTACTTC. Protein sequence: CASSGQGIQETQYF. The rearrangement links TRBV6-5 to TRBJ2-5; TRBD1 matches at 9 bases. J gave up 1 base and V 6 bases, and 3 bases lay outside the gene matches. CDR1 MNHEY and CDR2 SVGAGI come from the germline V gene. The CDR3 totals 14 residues.

This clone was found a few times. This chain joins TRBV7-9 and TRBJ2-7; D might be TRBD1 (6 bases). Per germline, CDR1 SEHNR and CDR2 FQNEAQ (reference sequence). Trimming removed 4 bases from V and 6 bases from J, with 16 bases in between. The CDR3 length is 14 residues. The CDR3 loop reads CASSSTGISPEQYF. The CDR3 DNA reads as TGTGCCAGCAGCTCCACAGGGATTTCCCCCGAGCAGTACTTC.

The genes are TRBV6-5 and TRBJ2-1; 9 bases fit TRBD1. V gave up 6 bases and J gave up 4 bases; unmatched junction bases: 4. The CDR3 runs to 14 residues. Germline V CDR1 and CDR2: MNHEY, SVGAGI. Here the CDR3 DNA reads TGTGCCAGCAGCGACAGGGGGGCTTACAATGAGCAGTTCTTC. Protein product: CASSDRGAYNEQFF.

The chain has TRBV20-1 and TRBJ1-5; 12 nucleotides align to TRBD1. The CDR3 consists of 15 residues. Per germline, CDR1 DFQATT and CDR2 SNEGSKA (reference sequence). Trimming at V came to 3 bases and at J to 6 bases, leaving 6 bases not matched to a gene. In nucleotides, the CDR3 is TGCAGTGCTAGTCCGGGACAGGGGGCGAGTCAGCCCCAGCATTTT. Protein product: CSASPGQGASQPQHF.

This sequence joins TRBV24-1 and TRBJ2-1; D might be TRBD1 (8 bases). The CDR3 is 15 amino acids. Germline V gives CDR1 KGHDR, CDR2 SFDVKD. V was trimmed by 2 bases and J by 9 bases, leaving 16 bases between them. The CDR3 sequence: CATSDSVTGEGEQFF. DNA of the CDR3: TGTGCCACCAGTGATTCCGTGACAGGGGAGGGTGAGCAGTTCTTC.

The rearrangement joins TRBV9 to TRBJ2-1, with 7 positions matching TRBD2. This CDR3 has 14 residues. Germline CDR1 reads SGDLS; CDR2 reads YYNGEE. With 4 bases clipped from V and 3 bases from J, the junction kept 4 bases outside the gene matches. The CDR3 sequence: CASSPRDYYNEQFF. The CDR3 coding sequence is TGTGCCAGCAGCCCTCGGGACTACTACAATGAGCAGTTCTTC.

The chain links TRBV4-1 to TRBJ1-1; TRBD1 matches 8 bases. The CDR3 length is 14 residues. Trimming at V came to 0 bases and at J to 11 bases, leaving 8 bases not matched to a gene. Germline V CDR1 and CDR2: MGHRA, YSYEKL. CDR3 sequence (DNA): TGCGCCAGCAGCCAAGATCCCAGGGGGCCCGGGGCTTTCTTT. Its protein is CASSQDPRGPGAFF.

The chain is built from TRBV5-4 and TRBJ2-1; D uncertain. V was shortened by 5 bases and J by 4 bases, with 10 bases between the two germline ends. Germline V gives CDR1 SGHNT, CDR2 YYREEE (reference sequence). CDR3 size: 13 residues. The CDR3 region is CASRTMAYNEQFF. Written as DNA, the CDR3 is TGTGCCAGCAGAACCATGGCTTACAATGAGCAGTTCTTC.

This chain joins TRBV30 and TRBJ1-2, with D maybe TRBD1 (5 bases). Trimming took off 3 bases at V and 4 bases at J, with 9 bases between the two ends. CDR1 GTSNPN and CDR2 SVGIG come from the germline V gene (reference sequence). The length of the CDR3 is 12 residues. CDR3 sequence (DNA): TGTGCCTGGAGGGGGGAGGGCTATGGCTACACCTTC. Translated: CAWRGEGYGYTF.

This clone is a singleton in its sample. The chain employs TRBV29-1 and TRBJ2-7, with 7 positions matching TRBD1. The CDR3 length is 12 residues. Germline CDR1 reads SQVTM; CDR2 reads ANQGSEA. J lost 5 bases, V lost 5 bases, and 6 bases had no gene match. The CDR3 region has the DNA TGCAGCGTTAAAGGGGGCGGCGACGAGCAGTACTTC. Encoded protein: CSVKGGGDEQYF.

The rearrangement links TRBV7-9 to TRBJ2-5; 9 nucleotides line up with TRBD1. This CDR3 region has 18 residues. The germline V gene encodes CDR1 SEHNR and CDR2 FQNEAQ (reference sequence). V gave up 5 bases and J gave up 3 bases; unmatched junction bases: 16. The CDR3 nucleotides read TGTGCCAGCAGCCTTCCGGGACAGGGTTATCCTACGGAAGAGACCCAGTACTTC. Residues: CASSLPGQGYPTEETQYF. The full variable domain, in which reference TRBV7-9 and TRBJ2-5 provide the parts outside the CDR3, is DTGVSQNPRHKITKRGQNVTFRCDPISEHNRLYWYRQTLGQGPEFLTYFQNEAQLEKSRLLSDRFSAERPKGSFSTLEIQRTEQGDSAMYLCASSLPGQGYPTEETQYFGPGTRLLVL.

This clone was observed once. The chain couples TRBV28 to TRBJ2-3; 11 nucleotides match TRBD2. Germline CDR1 and CDR2: MDHEN and SYDVKM. The ends lost 6 bases at V and 8 bases at J; junction bases unmatched: 16. CDR3 length: 17 residues. The CDR3 protein is CASSLVGLLAGDGTQYF. CDR3 sequence (DNA): TGTGCCAGCAGCCTAGTTGGCCTACTAGCGGGAGATGGTACGCAGTATTTT.

This chain links TRBV28 with TRBJ2-7; possible D gene TRBD1, 6 bases. The CDR3 is made up of 13 amino acids. Deletions cut 2 bases from V and 6 bases from J, with 11 bases between. Germline CDR1 MDHEN, CDR2 SYDVKM. In DNA, the CDR3 is TGTGCCAGCAGTTTACAACAGGGTGGCGAGCAGTACTTC. As protein: CASSLQQGGEQYF.

The V call is TRBV6-5, the J call TRBJ2-3, with 8 bases fitting TRBD1. J lost 1 base, V lost 2 bases, and 2 bases had no gene match. The CDR3 sequence is 15 residues long. CDR1 and CDR2 (germline): MNHEY, SVGAGI. Written as DNA, the CDR3 is TGTGCCAGCAGTTACGCAGGGGGCCGCACAGATACGCAGTATTTT. Translating it yields CASSYAGGRTDTQYF.

This chain connects TRBV6-1 to TRBJ1-5, with unresolved D. The CDR3 spans 13 residues. Trimming left V 2 bases short and J 6 bases short, with 8 bases between. The germline V gene encodes CDR1 MNHNS and CDR2 SASEGT. CDR3: CASSELGSQPQHF. The CDR3 DNA sequence: TGTGCCAGCAGTGAATTGGGCTCTCAGCCCCAGCATTTT.

The genes are TRBV5-4 and TRBJ2-7; D is possibly TRBD2 (6 bases). Looked up from germline, CDR1 is SGHNT and CDR2 is YYREEE (reference sequence). Trimming took off 5 bases at V and 0 bases at J, with 15 bases between the two ends. This CDR3 region has 15 residues. The CDR3 nucleotides read TGTGCCAGCAGTTATGCTAGCGACAGCTCCTACGAGCAGTACTTC. Translation: CASSYASDSSYEQYF.

The CDR3 here is CASSESRRIQETQYF. CDR3 in DNA: TGTGCCAGCAGCGAGAGTAGGAGAATCCAAGAGACCCAGTACTTC. V is TRBV9 and J is TRBJ2-5; D is ambiguous. This CDR3 has 15 amino acids. Germline CDR1 reads SGDLS; CDR2 reads YYNGEE. The V and J ends lost 3 bases and 1 base respectively, with 13 bases between them. Complete variable domain (other parts from reference TRBV9 and TRBJ2-5): DSGVTQTPKHLITATGQRVTLRCSPRSGDLSVYWYQQSLDQGLQFLIQYYNGEERAKGNILERFSAQQFPDLHSELNLSSLELGDSALYFCASSESRRIQETQYFGPGTRLLVL.

The rearrangement links TRBV6-5 to TRBJ2-7, with 12 bases fitting TRBD1. The CDR3 totals 16 residues. The junction had 4 bases not matched to a gene; V was cut back by 2 bases and J by 2 bases. Germline V gene lookup returns CDR1 MNHEY and CDR2 SVGAGI. Here the CDR3 DNA reads TGTGCCAGCAGTTACCAGGGGACAGGGGGCGCCTACGAGCAGTACTTC. Its protein is CASSYQGTGGAYEQYF.